This T cell receptor (beta chain) was found in a study of response to subunit inactivated influenza vaccine. The CDR3 runs to 14 residues. Germline V gene sequence: CDR1 SGHRS, CDR2 YFSETQ. Between the trimmed V and J ends, which lost 2 bases and 13 bases, there was a span of 18 bases. TCRdb fed the RT-PCR reads into MiXCR, producing one record per CDR3 protein. The profile shows about 570,000 distinct CDR3 sequences, around 11% of them singletons. This clonotype has only a few counts. These data also featured in a second study, about T cells expressing NK-cell markers. That work states: With UMIs, 5'RACE template switching was used to make TCR beta cDNA.

The clonotype was recovered from a man aged 50 or older who received an inactivated influenza vaccine. This chain joins TRBV5-1 and TRBJ1-4; D is unclear. The material was PBMCs from blood, obtained on the day of vaccination. The CDR3 DNA follows: TGCGCCAGCAGCTTAGGAGATGCGGGGAATTCACTGTTTTTT. Protein product: CASSLGDAGNSLFF.